The entry below gives a single T cell receptor (beta chain) sequence along with its context. In its sample, this clone was seen once. The antigen it binds to is not known. The record has no base qualities; no much larger clone is one base away. The germline V gene encodes CDR1 GTSNPN and CDR2 SVGIG (reference sequence). Trimming costs V 3 bases and J 6 bases, and their ends lie 14 bases apart. Including cysteine and phenylalanine, the CDR3 has 13 amino acids. The read is trimmed to its CDR3 DNA, 39 bases read in frame from base 1. The cohort comprised fewer than 750 healthy bone marrow donors. Cohort members were all nominally healthy when sampled, although unrecorded immune exposures were likely present. The donor was CMV seropositive and was included in the group of approximately 300 seropositive cohort members. A peripheral blood sample was provided by each donor, and peripheral blood mononuclear cells were used for TCR beta sequencing. Genomic DNA was extracted from the blood cell samples with the Qiagen DNeasy Blood Extraction Kit.

The protocol used for the library was the immunoSEQ multiplex PCR assay. For the multiplex PCR, a mixture combining 60 forward primers for TCR Vbeta segments and 13 reverse primers for TCR Jbeta segments was used. Amplification of the CDR3 region of rearranged TCR beta genes was performed with a multiplex PCR assay on genomic DNA. The Illumina HiSeq System was used to sequence the amplified TCR beta libraries as 87-base-pair reads. The authors' analysis ran thus. A later analysis tallied around 87 million unique TCR beta chains across the 600 to 700 repertoires, and approximately 9.9 million of those chains were shared by two or more donors. Raw reads were error-corrected and collapsed into unique sequences with a nearest-neighbor algorithm that merged closely related sequences to remove PCR and sequencing errors. CDR3 sequences were aligned to IMGT reference sequences to assign V, D and J gene segments. For a sequence to be retained, a match of at least six nucleotides to both a V gene segment and a J gene segment was required. A rearrangement was called productive if the CDR3 had no stop codons and remained in frame with V and J, and every other rearrangement was called non-productive. CDR3 was defined by IMGT convention, running from the second conserved V-encoded cysteine to the conserved J-encoded phenylalanine. Sequences without an unambiguous match to a single V gene segment were excluded from the earlier analysis of about 600 of the donors. An earlier analysis of about 600 of the donors called V segments functional above 56.7% productive rearrangements and segregating when the between-donor standard deviation exceeded 5%. A statistical classification framework was developed to diagnose cytomegalovirus status using the catalog of TCR beta chain sequences. A later analysis assigned V and J genes by comparing TCR nucleotide sequences with IMGT/GENE-DB human TR gene sequences. The TCRdist pipeline was used in a later analysis to assign CDR3 sequences and most-parsimonious VDJ recombination scenarios. In a later analysis, each TCR beta chain was defined by its CDR3 amino acid sequence together with its V-gene family, and reads lacking a unique V-gene family were excluded. To address suspected cross-contamination and a sequencing artifact, a later analysis removed some 620 highly shared, low-generation-probability nucleotide sequences. For each public chain, a later analysis derived a clonal expansion index from normalized ranks of inferred template counts within each repertoire. A later analysis computed generation probabilities with a VDJ recombination model fitted to out-of-frame rearrangements, and checked the results against IGoR. A later analysis scored TCR-TCR, TCR-HLA and TCR-CMV co-occurrence with hypergeometric tests, applying a repertoire-size bias correction to TCR pairs. A later analysis estimated false discovery rates by permuting HLA or CMV assignments 20 times. In a later analysis, co-occurring TCRs were grouped with DBSCAN, and TCRdist sequence similarity was added when clustering was performed within HLA-allele-positive subsets. Repertoires with fewer than 30,000 or more than 120,000 public chains were left out of co-occurrence clustering, as were about five repertoires with anomalous nucleotide sharing. The immuneACCESS repertoire file appears here via TCRdb, limited to in-frame rearrangements. These files lack a portion of the clones; in checked studies, under half of the deficit traces to unresolved V genes, and the cause of the others is not known. V, J and clone size derive from that table, while D and trimming were established from the DNA sequence. The sample contains approximately 160,000 clones, roughly 82% of them found a single time. Jointly, the top ten make up 5.5% to 6% of the sample.

The data derive from a study of cytomegalovirus exposure and HLA in healthy donors (dated by TCRdb to about 2017). Concerning the study at large: An earlier analysis of roughly 570 of the donors reported around 280 Gb of sequence data and 117 million unique TCR beta sequences obtained from roughly 180 million T cells. Approximately 310 gigabases of sequencing data and approximately 92 million unique TCR sequences made up an early release that covered around 640 HLA-typed donors. Among the roughly 400 genotyped donors, around 79% belonged to the genetic ancestry cluster associated with self-reported Caucasian donors. The study was designed to test whether signatures of past pathogen exposure could be identified by cataloging public T cell receptors. Using immunosequencing, the study profiled T cell repertoires from around 680 subjects and related those repertoires to cytomegalovirus serostatus. In addition to the first cohort of 666 subjects, a separate validation cohort of 130 or so different subjects was used. To predict cytomegalovirus infection status, the study combined high-throughput TCR immunosequencing, statistical association of individual TCRs with disease status, and machine learning. In a later analysis, previously published TCR beta repertoires from 500 to 750 donors were re-analyzed and high-resolution HLA genotyping was added so that TCR occurrence patterns could be studied. Rather than using new phenotypic data, the later analysis identified candidate immune exposures from TCR beta sequences and from how often those sequences occurred across donors. To decide whether each TCR beta V gene segment behaved as functional or pseudogenic, an earlier analysis of some 600 of the donors relied on high-throughput TCR beta sequencing. Donor age, sex, ethnicity and CMV serostatus were compiled together with the repertoire data. Genome-wide SNP genotypes for about 60% of the roughly 670 donors were used in a later genetic analysis, which treated that subset as a discovery cohort. All discovery cohort repertoires had been generated on a single sequencing platform. Class I and class II HLA loci were covered by the typing at four-digit resolution. The number of typed donors differed by locus: 629-630 for A, B, C, DRB1 and DQB1; approximately 520 for DQA1; some 590 for DPA1; and around 490 for DPB1. Four or five DR-DQ haplotypes were treated as single units for association and clustering because of strong linkage in the cohort. Among a few hundred genotyped donors of the cohort, an average of 235,054 unique TCR beta nucleotide sequences were sequenced per donor, around 18% of them non-productive. The investigation overall reported the following: Linkage disequilibrium might explain the correlated functional status among segregating V segments, but an unknown experimental factor could not be ruled out. At a false discovery rate of 0.05, a later analysis linked 16,951 TCR beta sequences to specific HLA alleles. Because counts were too low, 15 or so rarely observed V segments, including chromosome 9 orphons, were excluded from the earlier analysis of under 650 of the donors. An association between a missense DCLRE1C variant and V-gene and J-gene trimming of TCR beta chains was found in a later genetic analysis and replicated in an independent cohort. The study gave a list of 150 to 200 TCR beta chains associated with cytomegalovirus. An earlier analysis of roughly 570 of the donors showed that most TCR beta V segments appeared in productive rearrangements either about 90% or about 30% of the time, which broadly matched IMGT annotations. Some IMGT-functional V segments, including TRBV6-2 and TRBV6-3, could not be told apart with the 87-base-pair reads, so those segments were excluded. Most TCR sequences were seen in very few donors, while some public TCRs were found in many individuals. A further reported finding was that TCR beta sequences accurately predicted the HLA-A and HLA-B alleles for most subjects in the first cohort. Several of the top co-occurrence clusters appeared to be linked to parvovirus B19, influenza, CMV and Epstein-Barr virus, according to a later analysis. It was suggested by the authors that the approach could potentially be generalized to other disease states and immunological phenotypes. The classifier was reported to diagnose cytomegalovirus status with high specificity and sensitivity in both the original cohort and the validation cohort. The cohort was sequenced for TCR beta chains only, and without alpha or paired-chain data the features that could be detected were limited. The sequencing pipeline was judged likely to have produced a cluster of highly shared sequence variants as a technical artifact. According to a later analysis, TCR association rates differed among HLA loci, with DRB1 alleles showing the most associated TCRs and HLA-C alleles showing the fewest. When HLA alleles, especially DR and DQ, strongly co-occurred, attributing TCR associations to individual alleles was difficult. In a later analysis, HLA-associated TCR beta chains were found to be more clonally expanded and to have lower generation probabilities than equally common non-associated chains. According to a later analysis, most CMV-associated TCR beta chains appeared to be HLA-restricted, and the HLA associations seemed to be driven largely by CMV exposure. Immune exposure information for the cohort was limited to CMV serostatus. Because HLA typing was unavailable for some donors at each locus, only the typed subset was used in association tests. The presence/absence analyses assumed that sequencing depth was roughly uniform across donors, and that assumption may not be true. In vitro tests confirmed that a few of the cytomegalovirus-associated TCR beta chains recognize cytomegalovirus antigens. Compared with the approximately 720-donor mean, donors in an Asian-associated ancestry cluster had fewer N-insertions in productive TCRs, according to a later genetic analysis.

Sequences were obtained from PBMCs. The TCR originated in a man between 25 and 39 years old in good health and CMV-seropositive. The chain is assembled from TRBV30 and TRBJ1-1; 6 matching bases give a weak D call of TRBD1. The CDR3 region has the sequence CAWRRGQFPEAFF. The sequenced DNA is TGTGCCTGGAGGAGAGGACAGTTTCCTGAAGCTTTCTTT.